Each of the 23 T cell receptor beta chains below was sequenced from the same sample in a study of blood T cell repertoires in COVID-19. The table came from immunoSEQ multiplex PCR; TCRdb's copy has only in-frame clones and leaves some out. The sample has 250,000 to 400,000 clones; about 91% are singletons. The sample taken for sequencing was peripheral blood. The receptors derive from a woman aged 30 to 39 with COVID-19, enrolled during active disease.

The chain carries TRBV6-1 and TRBJ1-3, with 8 bases that match TRBD1. Germline CDR1 reads MNHNS; CDR2 reads SASEGT. Losses at the gene ends were 4 bases for V and 0 bases for J; bases not matched to a gene: 11. This CDR3 has 18 residues. The CDR3 here is CASSGPLGQGNSGNTIYF. In DNA, the CDR3 is TGTGCCAGCAGTGGCCCACTAGGACAGGGAAACTCTGGAAACACCATATATTTT.

V gene TRBV7-9 combines with J gene TRBJ1-1, with 8 bases identical to TRBD1. There are 14 residues in the CDR3. With V trimmed by 5 bases and J by 5 bases, 7 bases remained unmatched. CDR1 is SEHNR and CDR2 is FQNEAQ in the germline V gene (reference sequence). The CDR3, as DNA: TGTGCCAGCAGCCGTCAGGGGGCGGTAACTGAAGCTTTCTTT. It yields the protein CASSRQGAVTEAFF.

The V gene is TRBV5-4, the J gene TRBJ1-5; perhaps TRBD1 as D (5 bases). The CDR3 loop spans 14 amino acids. V was shortened by 0 bases and J by 5 bases, with 9 bases between the two germline ends. Per germline, CDR1 SGHNT and CDR2 YYREEE (reference sequence). The CDR3 loop reads CASSLEGTDQPQHF. The DNA of the CDR3 is TGTGCCAGCAGCTTGGAGGGGACTGATCAGCCCCAGCATTTT.

The chain recombines TRBV5-1 with TRBJ1-2; D not resolved. V lost 3 bases to trimming and J lost 3 bases, with 12 bases between them. The germline gives CDR1 SGHRS, CDR2 YFSETQ. The CDR3 spans 14 residues. This CDR3 is CASSSPGAYYGYTF. CDR3 sequence (DNA): TGCGCCAGCAGCTCGCCGGGAGCCTACTATGGCTACACCTTC.

V is TRBV6-6 and J is TRBJ1-4, with unresolved D. Between the trimmed V and J ends, which lost 2 bases and 5 bases, there was a span of 6 bases. The CDR3 is made up of 13 amino acids. The germline V gene encodes CDR1 MNHNY and CDR2 SVGAGI (reference sequence). CDR3 nucleotides: TGTGCCAGCAGTTACACACAGAATGAAAAACTGTTTTTT. Amino acids: CASSYTQNEKLFF.

The chain links TRBV20-1 to TRBJ2-7, with D tentatively TRBD2 (6 bases). This CDR3 has 17 residues. Trimming removed 3 bases at V and 0 bases at J, with 21 bases between. The germline CDR1 and CDR2 sequences are DFQATT and SNEGSKA (reference sequence). The DNA of the CDR3 is TGCAGTGCTAGTGGCGGGGTGGACGGTACCGGCTCCTACGAGCAGTACGTC. This sequence encodes CSASGGVDGTGSYEQYV.

This clone is a singleton in its sample. This chain links TRBV19 with TRBJ2-2, with a weak D call TRBD1 (5 bases). The CDR3 runs to 12 residues. Germline CDR1 is LNHDA and CDR2 is SQIVND (reference sequence). Trimming took off 6 bases at V and 6 bases at J, with 8 bases between the two ends. CDR3 loop: CASSQGAGELFF. CDR3 DNA: TGTGCCAGTAGCCAGGGTGCCGGGGAGCTGTTTTTT.

The rearrangement links TRBV6-5 to TRBJ1-1, with 7 bases matching TRBD1. With V trimmed by 5 bases and J by 8 bases, 8 bases remained unmatched. The CDR3 is 13 amino acids. In germline, CDR1 is MNHEY, CDR2 SVGAGI. CDR3 region: CASSHTGEREAFF. The CDR3 coding sequence is TGTGCCAGCAGTCATACAGGGGAAAGGGAAGCTTTCTTT.

The chain links TRBV5-4 to TRBJ2-6, with TRBD1 matching over 7 bases. CDR1 is SGHNT, CDR2 YYREEE, per germline (reference sequence). V lost 4 bases to trimming and J lost 2 bases; unmatched junction nucleotides: 6. The CDR3 has 16 amino acids. The CDR3 region is CASSRVTGAGANVLTF. CDR3 DNA: TGTGCCAGCAGCCGAGTCACAGGGGCTGGGGCCAACGTCCTGACTTTC.

Here the CDR3 reads CASSTSRSGAEAFF. The CDR3 coding sequence is TGTGCCAGCAGTACAAGTCGGAGCGGGGCTGAAGCTTTCTTT. V gene TRBV6-5 combines with J gene TRBJ1-1; D not resolved. The CDR3 spans 14 residues. V was shortened by 5 bases and J by 6 bases, with 16 bases between the two germline ends. Germline assignment: CDR1 MNHEY and CDR2 SVGAGI.

This clone was observed a few times. The chain has TRBV6-6 and TRBJ2-7; no clear D. The CDR3 extends over 15 amino acids. The germline gives CDR1 MNHNY, CDR2 SVGAGI (reference sequence). V lost 0 bases, J lost 5 bases, and 14 bases lay in between. CDR3 residues: CASSYSLLGSHEQYV. The CDR3, as DNA: TGTGCCAGCAGTTACTCTTTACTCGGGTCCCACGAGCAGTACGTC.

The chain carries TRBV5-6 and TRBJ1-2; no reliable D call. V was clipped by 1 base and J by 6 bases, with 10 bases between them. This CDR3 contains 13 residues. Germline V gene sequence: CDR1 SGHDT, CDR2 YYEEEE. The CDR3 is CASSLPGGDGYTF. CDR3 sequence (DNA): TGTGCCAGCAGCTTGCCAGGCGGGGATGGCTACACCTTC.

The gene calls are TRBV6-1 and TRBJ1-5, with 7 positions matching TRBD1. J was trimmed by 2 bases and V by 3 bases; bases with no gene match: 1. The CDR3 sequence is 14 residues long. Germline loops: CDR1 MNHNS, CDR2 SASEGT. CDR3 loop: CASSDQGGNQPQHF. The CDR3 coding sequence is TGTGCCAGCAGTGATCAGGGGGGCAATCAGCCCCAGCATTTT.

The chain links TRBV19 to TRBJ1-1; D unresolved. This CDR3 contains 12 residues. Germline CDR1 and CDR2: LNHDA and SQIVND (reference sequence). The ends were cut back, 8 bases at V and 5 bases at J, with 12 bases in the middle. The CDR3 region is CASGAGWTEAFF. In nucleotides, the CDR3 is TGTGCCAGTGGCGCGGGGTGGACTGAAGCTTTCTTT.

The gene calls are TRBV30 and TRBJ1-6; the D gene is possibly TRBD1 (6 bases). Deletions cut 3 bases from V and 0 bases from J, with 12 bases between. Germline V gene data show CDR1 as GTSNPN and CDR2 as SVGIG (reference sequence). The CDR3 is made up of 16 amino acids. In DNA form, the CDR3 reads TGTGCCTGGAGGAAACAGGGATTCTCCTATAATTCACCCCTCCACTTT. This sequence encodes CAWRKQGFSYNSPLHF.

The V gene is TRBV5-1, the J gene TRBJ2-5; D gene uncertain. Deletions cut 3 bases from V and 5 bases from J, with 11 bases between. The CDR3 length is 13 residues. Germline assignment: CDR1 SGHRS and CDR2 YFSETQ. CDR3 residues: CASSYDPGETQYF. The CDR3 nucleotides are TGCGCCAGCAGCTACGACCCCGGGGAGACCCAGTACTTC.

J is TRBJ1-1 and V is TRBV5-1; tentative D call: TRBD1 (5 bases). This CDR3 has 14 amino acids. Germline CDR1 reads SGHRS; CDR2 reads YFSETQ. V lost 4 bases to trimming and J lost 2 bases, with 12 bases between them. The CDR3, as DNA: TGCGCCAGCAGCACCGACGGGGGAAACACTGAAGCTTTCTTT. This gives the protein CASSTDGGNTEAFF.

The rearrangement joins TRBV6-5 to TRBJ2-3; TRBD2 might be the D (6 bases). Trimming stripped 8 bases from V and 4 bases from J, with 19 bases between. The germline V gene has CDR1 MNHEY and CDR2 SVGAGI. The CDR3 is made up of 15 amino acids. The chain's CDR3 is CASGVGGGSPDTQYF. As DNA, the CDR3 is TGTGCCAGCGGGGTCGGCGGAGGGTCCCCAGATACGCAGTATTTT.

The chain employs TRBV28 and TRBJ1-5; no clear D gene. The germline gives CDR1 MDHEN, CDR2 SYDVKM. The CDR3 is made up of 12 amino acids. With 6 bases removed from V and 1 base from J, the gap between germline ends came to 4 bases. The CDR3 nucleotides are TGTGCCAGCAGAAGCAGCAATCAGCCCCAGCATTTT. Translating it yields CASRSSNQPQHF.

This chain uses TRBV11-3 with TRBJ1-1, with no clear D. The CDR3 is made up of 11 amino acids. Germline loops: CDR1 SGHNT, CDR2 YENEEA. Between the trimmed V and J ends, which lost 1 base and 9 bases, there was a span of 6 bases. The CDR3 DNA is TGTGCCAGCAGCTTAGGCGGGAAAGCTTTCTTT. Translation: CASSLGGKAFF.

CDR3 residues: CASSPRDSPEGYTF. CDR3 nucleotide sequence: TGTGCCAGCTCACCCCGGGATTCTCCAGAAGGCTACACCTTC. V usage is TRBV18 and J usage is TRBJ1-2; D uncertain. Germline CDR1 is KGHSH and CDR2 is LQKENI. This CDR3 contains 14 residues. Deletions cut 3 bases from V and 8 bases from J, with 16 bases between.

The chain uses TRBV2 and TRBJ1-2; possible D gene TRBD1, 5 bases. Germline V gene data show CDR1 as SNHLY and CDR2 as FYNNEI. Trimming cost V 11 bases and J 1 base, with 14 bases left between them. The CDR3 consists of 13 residues. The CDR3 is CAWQGFFNYGYTF. The DNA for the CDR3 is TGTGCCTGGCAGGGATTCTTTAACTATGGCTACACCTTC.

The genes are TRBV6-1 and TRBJ1-5; D unclear. Trimming removed 3 bases from V and 2 bases from J, with 11 bases in between. CDR1 and CDR2 from the germline V gene are MNHNS and SASEGT. This CDR3 contains 15 residues. Written as DNA, the CDR3 is TGTGCCAGCAGTGAGAGGGTTTTCGGCAATCAGCCCCAGCATTTT. Translating gives CASSERVFGNQPQHF.